A selection of T cell receptor beta chains follows, all from one sample in a study of shared T cell receptors in the human thymus. Sequenced by immunoSEQ multiplex PCR; TCRdb stores in-frame clones only, minus some. The profile shows 500,000 to 750,000 clones, roughly 90% of them singletons. These same records also appear under a second study, on human thymus T cells.

Sequenced sample: thymocytes. Receptors were obtained from a boy under three years old with a congenital heart defect. CDR3s include the opening cysteine and the closing phenylalanine or tryptophan. A D gene is named only where the DNA matches it firmly. Not every row has a clone size; where given, it reads once, few, many or a size class.

TRBD2 | NA | TRBJ2-3 | TRBV5-6 | TGTGCCAGCAGCAAGGGACTAGTCACAGATACGCAGTATTTT | CASSKGLVTDTQYF
NA | NA | TRBJ1-5 | TRBV11-2 | TGTGCCAGCTTCGGGACAATCTATAGCAATCAGCCCCAGCATTTT | CASFGTIYSNQPQHF
NA | NA | TRBJ2-7 | TRBV25-1 | TGTGCCAGCAGTGAATGGGGACACCAAGGCGAGCAGTACTTC | CASSEWGHQGEQYF
TRBD1 | NA | TRBJ2-7 | TRBV7-2 | TGTGCCAGCAGCCCCGGACAGGGGGCCGAGGCCTACGAGCAGTACTTC | CASSPGQGAEAYEQYF
NA | NA | TRBJ1-3 | TRBV2 | TGTGCCAGCAGTGAAGCGCATGACTTCGGAGACTCTGGAAACACCATATATTTT | CASSEAHDFGDSGNTIYF
NA | once | TRBJ2-7 | TRBV2 | TGTGCCAGCAGTGAAGCGCTTCAGGGACACTACTACGAGCAGTACTTC | CASSEALQGHYYEQYF
TRBD2 | NA | TRBJ2-7 | TRBV10-3 | TGTGCCATCAGCGGGGGGGTCCCCCCCTACGAGCAGTACTTC | CAISGGVPPYEQYF
TRBD2 | NA | TRBJ2-7 | TRBV4-2 | TGTGCCAGCAGCCAAGATCCTAGCGGGAGGGCCCATTACGAGCAGTACTTC | CASSQDPSGRAHYEQYF
TRBD2 | few | TRBJ2-1 | TRBV7-3 | TGTGCCAGCAGCTGCGGGACTAGCGGGCGGCACAATGAGCAGTTCTTC | CASSCGTSGRHNEQFF
TRBD2 | NA | TRBJ2-1 | TRBV29-1 | TGCAGCGTTGTGGGGAGGGCCTCCTACAATGAGCAGTTCTTC | CSVVGRASYNEQFF